These 27 T cell receptor beta chains were all obtained from the same sample, sequenced in a study of breast tumors, draining lymph nodes, adjacent tissues. TCRdb reprocessed the multiplex PCR reads via MiXCR and lists one record per CDR3 protein. This repertoire shows 150,000 to 200,000 distinct CDR3 sequences, 31% found once; its top ten account for about 4.3%. Axillary draining lymph nodes of breast cancer patients supplied the node samples. Sequencing used axillary lymph node tissue. The source is a female donor with breast cancer. Some clones in this sample may be carry-over from other donors' samples.

At least ten counts were recorded for this clonotype. V is TRBV6-2 or TRBV6-3 and J is TRBJ2-3; 8 bases line up with TRBD1. Germline CDR1 and CDR2: MNHEY and SVGEGT. The CDR3 has 15 amino acids. The ends lost 4 bases at V and 6 bases at J; junction bases unmatched: 9. The CDR3 coding sequence is TGTGCCAGCAGTTGGCAGGGGGCTATGGGCGATACGCAGTATTTT. Protein product: CASSWQGAMGDTQYF.

The chain uses TRBV15 and TRBJ2-1; possibly TRBD1 or TRBD2 for D (6 bases each). With 0 bases removed from V and 8 bases from J, the gap between germline ends came to 11 bases. This CDR3 contains 14 residues. Germline lookup yields CDR1 LNHNV and CDR2 YYDKDF (reference sequence). The CDR3 DNA follows: TGTGCCACCAGCAGAGACCGGGGGCCCTATGAGCAGTTCTTC. This codes for CATSRDRGPYEQFF.

The chain combines TRBV12-3 or TRBV12-4 with TRBJ2-3; 7 bases line up with TRBD2. The CDR3 has 15 residues. V lost 6 bases and J lost 3; bases outside the gene matches: 9. The CDR3 here is CASSLPAGETDTQYF. For the CDR3, the DNA is TGTGCCAGCAGCTTGCCCGCGGGGGAAACAGATACGCAGTATTTT.

A remark on this clonotype: Possible read error: a much larger clone is one base away. The chain has TRBV20-1 and TRBJ2-7, with D possibly matching TRBD2 (6 bases). This CDR3 comprises 14 residues. Per the germline V gene, CDR1 is DFQATT and CDR2 is SNEGSKA (reference sequence). CDR3 nucleotides: TGCAGTGCGAGGACTACTTGGGGCTCCTCCGAGCAGTACTTC. This encodes CSARTTWGSSEQYF.

Regarding this clonotype: A read error may be the cause here, since a much bigger clone is one base away. The DNA is left out, because the CDR3 cannot be placed on it with certainty; the CDR3 is given as TCRdb lists it. The chain is built from TRBV10-3 and TRBJ1-3; TRBD1, the table's D call, lacks a check against the DNA. Termini included, the CDR3 measures 14 amino acids. CDR1 and CDR2 (germline): ENHRY, SYGVKD. The CDR3 region is CASSYFGNGNTTYF.

This clonotype was detected ten times or more. CDR3 bases: TGCGCCAGCAGCTTGGACAACTATGGCTACACCTTC. This codes for CASSLDNYGYTF. This chain links TRBV5-1 with TRBJ1-2, with unresolved D. V lost 0 bases to trimming and J lost 2 bases, with 2 bases between them. Germline CDR1 is SGHRS and CDR2 is YFSETQ. This CDR3 contains 12 residues.

About this clonotype: A read error is possible here, since a much larger clone lies one base away. This chain uses TRBV6-6 with TRBJ1-5; D gene uncertain. Germline CDR1 and CDR2: MNHNY and SVGAGI (reference sequence). This CDR3 spans 14 amino acids. The CDR3 coding sequence is TGTGCCTGCAGGCCGAACGCAAGCAATCAGCCCCAGCATTTT. Translated, it gives CACRPNASNQPQHF.

This clonotype was counted many times. This chain links TRBV28 with TRBJ2-1; D is perhaps TRBD2 (5 bases). Trimming removed 6 bases at V and 9 bases at J, with 15 bases between. The CDR3 runs to 13 residues. The germline CDR1 and CDR2 sequences are MDHEN and SYDVKM. The CDR3 DNA reads TGTGCCAGCAGCCTACCTGGACGGGGTGAGCAGTTCTTC. The encoded protein is CASSLPGRGEQFF. The full variable domain, its missing parts supplied by reference TRBV28 and TRBJ2-1, is DVKVTQSSRYLVKRTGEKVFLECVQDMDHENMFWYRQDPGLGLRLIYFSYDVKMKEKGDIPEGYSVSREKKERFSLILESASTNQTSMYLCASSLPGRGEQFFGPGTRLTVL.

Comments on this clonotype: Relative to the germline gene, one junction end is altered; a read error may explain this. This sequence joins TRBV10-3 and TRBJ1-2; 7 bases fit TRBD1. Germline CDR1 reads ENHRY; CDR2 reads SYGVKD. The CDR3 sequence is 15 residues long. The DNA for the CDR3 is TGTGCCATCTGTGAGTCCGAACAGGGGACCTATGGCTACACCTTC. This encodes CAICESEQGTYGYTF.

This clonotype was detected many times. V gene TRBV29-1 combines with J gene TRBJ2-1; 12 bases fit TRBD2. CDR1 is SQVTM, CDR2 ANQGSEA, per germline. CDR3 size: 18 residues. V was pared by 0 bases and J by 8 bases, with 14 bases of the junction left unmatched. The DNA of the CDR3 is TGCAGCGTTGAAGACGATATCACTAGCGGGAGGAGGTCCCATGAGCAGTTCTTC. This gives the protein CSVEDDITSGRRSHEQFF.

This clonotype has at least ten counts. The rearrangement joins TRBV20-1 to TRBJ2-2; D is unclear. Between the trimmed V and J ends, which lost 6 bases and 5 bases, there was a span of 13 bases. In germline, CDR1 is DFQATT, CDR2 SNEGSKA (reference sequence). CDR3 length equals 13 residues. The CDR3 DNA follows: TGCAGTGCCCAGACCCTGCGGACCGGGGAGCTGTTTTTT. This translates into CSAQTLRTGELFF.

This rearrangement joins TRBV7-6 to TRBJ2-2, with D unclear. V was trimmed by 2 bases and J by 7 bases, leaving 5 bases between them. Germline lookup yields CDR1 SGHVS and CDR2 FNYEAQ. This CDR3 has 12 amino acids. The CDR3: CASSLYFGELFF. CDR3 DNA sequence: TGTGCCAGCAGCTTATATTTCGGGGAGCTGTTTTTT. Based on the CDR3 plus reference TRBV7-6 and TRBJ2-2, the full variable domain is GAGVSQSPRYKVTKRGQDVALRCDPISGHVSLYWYRQALGQGPEFLTYFNYEAQQDKSGLPNDRFSAERPEGSISTLTIQRTEQRDSAMYRCASSLYFGELFFGEGSRLTVL.

This clonotype was detected many times. A read error may explain this, as a much larger clone is one base away. This chain links TRBV20-1 with TRBJ2-7; D is perhaps TRBD1 or TRBD2 (5 bases each). The CDR3 covers 14 residues. Germline lookup yields CDR1 DFQATT and CDR2 SNEGSKA (reference sequence). The CDR3 DNA reads TGCAGTGCTAGAGCGGGACGGCTCTCCTCCGAGCAGTACTTC. The encoded protein is CSARAGRLSSEQYF.

This clonotype was recorded at least ten times. The V and J genes are TRBV28 and TRBJ2-1; no reliable D call. The CDR3 spans 12 residues. CDR1 and CDR2 (germline): MDHEN, SYDVKM. The V end lost 3 bases, the J end lost 6 bases, and 6 bases lay between the germline ends. CDR3 sequence (DNA): TGTGCCAGCAGTTTGGCGATCAATGAGCAGTTCTTC. Translating it yields CASSLAINEQFF.

The V and J genes are TRBV6-2 or TRBV6-3 and TRBJ2-3; 9 bases are shared with TRBD1. The germline V gene encodes CDR1 MNHEY and CDR2 SVGEGT. This CDR3 is 18 amino acids long. V shed 2 bases, J shed 1 base, and the junction held 10 bases outside the gene matches. The chain's CDR3 is CASSYGTGGPRGTDTQYF. The CDR3 DNA sequence: TGTGCCAGCAGTTACGGAACAGGGGGCCCCCGGGGCACAGATACGCAGTATTTT.

This clonotype was recorded only once. V and J are TRBV7-2 and TRBJ2-1, with TRBD1 as a possible D gene (5 bases). The V end was cut by 1 base, the J end by 2 bases, with 9 bases between. This CDR3 comprises 15 residues. Per germline, CDR1 SGHTA and CDR2 FQGNSA. The CDR3 loop reads CASSLGQQAYNEQFF. The CDR3 DNA sequence: TGTGCCAGCAGCTTAGGACAGCAGGCCTACAATGAGCAGTTCTTC.

In its sample, this clonotype was seen a few times. The chain employs TRBV6-2 or TRBV6-3 and TRBJ1-5; a weak D match, TRBD1 (5 bases). The CDR3 contains 16 residues. The germline V gene encodes CDR1 MNHEY and CDR2 SVGEGT. V was shortened by 5 bases and J by 11 bases, with 25 bases between the two germline ends. CDR3 sequence (DNA): TGTGCCAGCAGTCATCGCTTTTCAGGGAGGACGTCGGCCCAGCATTTT. It specifies CASSHRFSGRTSAQHF.

Note on this clonotype: It is likely a read error, because the conserved phenylalanine at the end of the CDR3 is missing. J is TRBJ1-4 and V is TRBV7-2; 7 bases match TRBD1. From germline, CDR1 is SGHTA and CDR2 FQGNSA. Trimming at V came to 5 bases and at J to 4 bases, leaving 7 bases not matched to a gene. There are 15 residues in the CDR3. CDR3 DNA: TGTGCCAGCAGCACCCGGGACAGCTTTAATGAAAAACTGTTTCTC. This codes for CASSTRDSFNEKLFL.

There are many counts of this clonotype. This chain uses TRBV9 with TRBJ2-3, with TRBD2 matching 11 bases. Per the germline V gene, CDR1 is SGDLS and CDR2 is YYNGEE. CDR3 length equals 19 residues. The junction had 13 bases not matched to a gene; V was cut back by 0 bases and J by 4 bases. The CDR3: CASSVDPSVAGGSADTQYF. CDR3 sequence (DNA): TGTGCCAGCAGCGTAGACCCCTCTGTAGCGGGGGGGAGCGCAGATACGCAGTATTTT.

Worth noting for this clonotype: With a much larger clone just one base away, this may be a read error. The chain couples TRBV7-3 to TRBJ2-6, with 11 bases lining up with TRBD2. Per germline, CDR1 SGHTA and CDR2 FQGTGA. The CDR3 spans 21 residues. J gave up 2 bases and V 5 bases, and 17 bases lay outside the gene matches. The CDR3 DNA sequence: TGTGCCAGCAGCCACCGAGGACTAGCGGGCTTAGGGGGGCCTGGGGCCAACGTCCTGACTTTC. Translation gives CASSHRGLAGLGGPGANVLTF.

This clonotype was recorded at least ten times. The chain recombines TRBV7-2 with TRBJ2-7, with 8 positions matching TRBD2. Germline lookup yields CDR1 SGHTA and CDR2 FQGNSA. V shed 1 base, J shed 6 bases, and the junction held 5 bases outside the gene matches. This CDR3 region has 14 residues. CDR3 loop: CASSLDGTRIEQYF. The CDR3 region has the DNA TGTGCCAGCAGCTTAGACGGGACTAGGATCGAGCAGTACTTC.

At least ten counts were recorded for this clonotype. The V and J genes are TRBV20-1 and TRBJ1-5, with 7 positions matching TRBD1. From germline, CDR1 is DFQATT and CDR2 SNEGSKA (reference sequence). This CDR3 is built from 14 residues. V lost 6 bases and J lost 2; bases outside the gene matches: 7. CDR3 DNA sequence: TGCAGTGCCCTGTCGACAGGGCGCAATCAGCCCCAGCATTTT. Encoded protein: CSALSTGRNQPQHF.

There are a few counts of this clonotype. The rearrangement joins TRBV28 to TRBJ1-6; a possible D gene is TRBD1 (6 bases). Germline V gives CDR1 MDHEN, CDR2 SYDVKM. Trimming removed 7 bases from V and 10 bases from J, with 20 bases in between. The CDR3 sequence is 15 residues long. DNA of the CDR3: TGTGCCAGCAACCCTTGGGGGCAGGGTTGGTCACCCCTCCACTTT. It specifies CASNPWGQGWSPLHF.

The CDR3 DNA sequence: TGCAGTGCTAGAGGGCCGCCTCAGCCCCAGCATTTT. This gives the protein CSARGPPQPQHF. The chain employs TRBV20-1 and TRBJ1-5; the D is unclear. In germline, CDR1 is DFQATT, CDR2 SNEGSKA (reference sequence). V shed 1 base and J shed 6 bases, with 7 bases lying between them. The CDR3 is 12 residues long.

This clonotype was seen ten or more times. J is TRBJ2-1 and V is TRBV5-6, with a weak D call TRBD2 (6 bases). This CDR3 comprises 14 residues. The germline V and J ends were trimmed by 4 bases and 7 bases, with 15 bases remaining between them. Germline V CDR1 and CDR2: SGHDT, YYEEEE. The CDR3 loop is CASSAWGRGNEQFF. The CDR3 DNA reads TGTGCCAGCAGCGCGTGGGGCCGGGGGAATGAGCAGTTCTTC.

The V call is TRBV24-1, the J call TRBJ2-1, with 8 bases identical to TRBD2. Trimming removed 0 bases from V and 5 bases from J; junction bases left unmatched: 5. The CDR3 covers 16 residues. CDR1 and CDR2 (germline): KGHDR, SFDVKD. CDR3: CATSDLGAGGHNEQFF. CDR3 nucleotide sequence: TGTGCCACCAGTGATTTGGGGGCGGGGGGTCACAATGAGCAGTTCTTC.

Ten or more counts support this clonotype. V is TRBV20-1 and J is TRBJ1-6; maybe TRBD1 (5 bases). The CDR3 length is 13 residues. From germline, CDR1 is DFQATT and CDR2 SNEGSKA (reference sequence). V dropped 3 bases and J dropped 8 bases, with 11 bases sitting between them. The CDR3, as DNA: TGCAGTGCTAGTGTGAGGGACTATTCACCCCTCCACTTT. As protein: CSASVRDYSPLHF.